The rows below give T cell receptor beta chains drawn from one sample of a study of blood T cell repertoires in COVID-19. Here immunoSEQ multiplex PCR was the method, and the copy in TCRdb shows in-frame clones only, minus some. Of approximately 110,000 clones in the sample, 92% were seen once. Sequenced material: peripheral blood. The receptors stem from a man aged 50-60 years with COVID-19, enrolled during active disease. CDR3s include the opening cysteine and the closing phenylalanine or tryptophan.

v_call,j_call,cdr3_aa
TRBV5-6,TRBJ2-5,CASSDSGQGQETQYF
TRBV7-8,TRBJ1-3,CASSSQGGVSGNTIYF
TRBV19,TRBJ1-1,CASSPVAGAITEAFF
TRBV11-2,TRBJ2-3,CASSFRGTSGSTDTQYF
TRBV2,TRBJ2-7,CASFRVRDEQYF
TRBV25-1,TRBJ1-1,CASNLGVGTEAFF
TRBV15,TRBJ1-5,CATSRVGQGYQPQHF
TRBV19,TRBJ1-4,CASSEKTGIVAKLFF
TRBV4-1,TRBJ1-1,CASSQTGRNTEAFF
TRBV28,TRBJ2-7,CASSTTSGTGDNEQYF
TRBV18,TRBJ2-5,CASSPSGGRETQYF
TRBV5-4,TRBJ2-1,CASSPLGGNEQFF
TRBV27,TRBJ2-1,CARPLWAALWTSGPLEQFF
TRBV11-2,TRBJ2-3,CASSPEWASGRTDTQYF
TRBV7-2,TRBJ1-2,CASSSYRADGYTF
TRBV9,TRBJ1-6,CASSAQDRFNSPLHF
TRBV5-5,TRBJ2-7,CASSLTSAPSYEQYF
TRBV2,TRBJ2-7,CASSGRLDGPYEQYF
TRBV7-8,TRBJ2-6,CASSSISGANVLTF
TRBV6-2/TRBV6-3,TRBJ2-5,CASSPRQGETQYF
TRBV10-3,TRBJ1-5,CAIREQGPQHF
TRBV28,TRBJ1-2,CASSLEGNRGRSAYGYTF
TRBV13,TRBJ2-3,CASSIHTDTQYF
TRBV15,TRBJ2-3,CATSRTPLKLAGDPRDTQYF
TRBV19,TRBJ2-1,CASSISTSGYNEQFF
TRBV11-2,TRBJ1-5,CASSLGRGAEQPQHF
TRBV5-1,TRBJ2-2,CASSLGPGQGTGELFF
TRBV6-5,TRBJ2-5,CASSVQGETQYF
TRBV19,TRBJ2-7,CASSISGSGFEQYF
TRBV10-3,TRBJ2-3,CAISDSTSGRVSDTQYF
TRBV7-3,TRBJ2-7,CASSAGPAYEQYF
TRBV28,TRBJ2-7,CASDTGNREQYF
TRBV6-1,TRBJ2-1,CASSEGTSGSNEQFF
TRBV5-1,TRBJ2-7,CASSLNPRDRAYEQYF
TRBV4-1,TRBJ2-1,CASSQWTGPFNEQFF
TRBV6-1,TRBJ2-1,CASSEAGTDYNEQFF
TRBV27,TRBJ1-1,CASRRGGTEAFF
TRBV7-3,TRBJ2-1,CASSLMGQATNEQFF
TRBV5-1,TRBJ2-5,CASSLTGETQYF
TRBV5-1,TRBJ1-2,CASSLTGGNYGYTF
TRBV5-1,TRBJ1-1,CASSLTQGNTEAFF
TRBV23-1,TRBJ1-4,CASSYPGEQGAVLNEKLFF
TRBV9,TRBJ2-5,CASSVGGQGYQETQYF
TRBV19,TRBJ2-1,CASSGQGAYNEQFF
TRBV27,TRBJ2-5,CASSLFRGVGETQYF
TRBV6-5,TRBJ2-1,CASSQGRNNEQFF
TRBV12-5,TRBJ2-5,CASGLARGPEAETQYF
TRBV6-2/TRBV6-3,TRBJ2-3,CASSPNFFFTGLAGVSGGDTQYF
TRBV5-6,TRBJ2-7,CASSSGLAESYEQYF
TRBV6-1,TRBJ1-2,CASSEAGTGHGYTF
TRBV5-1,TRBJ2-2,CASSLLAGGTKRLNTGELFF
TRBV10-2,TRBJ1-1,CASSRKGQGGTEAFF
TRBV18,TRBJ1-4,CASSPSLEEKLFF
TRBV4-2,TRBJ2-1,CASSQGTWTDVNEQFF
TRBV19,TRBJ2-1,CASSTPPSGSRNNEQFF
TRBV20-1,TRBJ2-5,CSASWAVQVGGQYF
TRBV4-2,TRBJ2-7,CASSQGTSGPYEQYF
TRBV4-1,TRBJ2-3,CASSQDWGGPDTQYF
TRBV9,TRBJ2-1,CASSPPGSGGYNEQFF
TRBV18,TRBJ2-1,CASSGTGVIGFEQFF